One sample yielded the 32 T cell receptor beta chains listed below, sequenced in a study of cytomegalovirus exposure and HLA in healthy donors. The PCR used 60 Vbeta and 13 Jbeta primers. Using immunoSEQ multiplex PCR, the repertoire was profiled, and TCRdb retains in-frame clones only, with some absent. The sample holds tens of thousands of clones, 65% to 80% seen once. Material: PBMCs. All receptors derive from a man aged 40-49 years in good health and CMV-seropositive.

This clone was picked up a small number of times. This chain uses TRBV7-9 with TRBJ1-1; no clear D. V lost 1 base and J 4 bases, leaving 13 bases between the germline ends. Germline assignment: CDR1 SEHNR and CDR2 FQNEAQ (reference sequence). The CDR3 contains 15 residues. CDR3 nucleotide sequence: TGTGCCAGCAGCTTAGGGGGAGGTGATGGCACTGAAGCTTTCTTT. Translating gives CASSLGGGDGTEAFF.

This chain joins TRBV11-1 and TRBJ2-7; 11 bases map to TRBD2. The junction had 2 bases not matched to a gene; V was cut back by 0 bases and J by 4 bases. The CDR3 loop spans 15 amino acids. Looked up from germline, CDR1 is SGHAT and CDR2 is FQDESV (reference sequence). CDR3 bases: TGTGCCAGCAGCTTAGCAGGGACTAGCGGATACGAGCAGTACTTC. It is translated as CASSLAGTSGYEQYF.

This clone showed up just a few times. The V and J genes are TRBV18 and TRBJ2-5; D is possibly TRBD1 (6 bases). In germline, CDR1 is KGHSH, CDR2 LQKENI. This CDR3 region has 15 residues. Trimming took 0 bases from V and 1 from J, leaving 9 bases between them. CDR3 nucleotide sequence: TGTGCCAGCTCACCACCGGGGGCGATCCAAGAGACCCAGTACTTC. This sequence encodes CASSPPGAIQETQYF.

The chain is built from TRBV30 and TRBJ2-7, with 12 bases that match TRBD1. Germline values: CDR1 GTSNPN, CDR2 SVGIG (reference sequence). V was clipped by 3 bases and J by 1 base; unmatched bases: 16. The CDR3 is made up of 19 amino acids. DNA for the CDR3: TGTGCCTGGAGGGGCTGGGGACAGGGGGCCTGGGACCCATCCTACGAGCAGTACTTC. Protein product: CAWRGWGQGAWDPSYEQYF.

The gene calls are TRBV2 and TRBJ2-5, with TRBD1 identical over 8 bases. The J call may not be correct, given that the DNA end is closer to TRBJ2-7. Per the germline V gene, CDR1 is SNHLY and CDR2 is FYNNEI. CDR3 length: 15 residues. The CDR3 DNA is TGTGCCAGCAACCCCCTCCGGACAGGGAGCTACGAGCAGTACTTC. Translating it yields CASNPLRTGSYEQYF.

The chain uses TRBV9 and TRBJ2-7; D perhaps matches TRBD1 (6 bases). CDR1 SGDLS and CDR2 YYNGEE come from the germline V gene. The CDR3 covers 14 residues. Trimming left V 4 bases short and J 4 bases short, with 15 bases between. The CDR3 sequence: CASSPGQTPYEQYF. The CDR3 DNA follows: TGTGCCAGCAGCCCGGGACAAACCCCGTACGAGCAGTACTTC.

V is TRBV6-1 and J is TRBJ2-3, with TRBD2 matching over 7 bases. Losses at the gene ends were 7 bases for V and 2 bases for J; bases not matched to a gene: 6. The CDR3 is 14 amino acids. Per germline, CDR1 MNHNS and CDR2 SASEGT. CDR3 protein: CASKTGTTTDTQYF. CDR3 nucleotides: TGTGCCAGCAAGACCGGGACTACCACAGATACGCAGTATTTT.

The genes are TRBV2 and TRBJ2-7, with 8 bases matching TRBD1. CDR3 length: 13 amino acids. The germline gives CDR1 SNHLY, CDR2 FYNNEI. After removal of 6 bases from V and 4 bases from J, the junction contained 5 bases not matched to a gene. CDR3 nucleotides: TGTGCCAGCAGCCGGGACAGGTTTTACGAGCAGTACTTC. The encoded protein is CASSRDRFYEQYF. The full variable domain, completed using reference TRBV2 and TRBJ2-7, is EPEVTQTPSHQVTQMGQEVILRCVPISNHLYFYWYRQILGQKVEFLVSFYNNEISEKSEIFDDQFSVERPDGSNFTLKIRSTKLEDSAMYFCASSRDRFYEQYFGPGTRLTVT.

The chain carries TRBV6-1 and TRBJ2-7; a possible D gene is TRBD1 (5 bases). This CDR3 is built from 14 residues. V lost 4 bases and J 0 bases, leaving 10 bases between the germline ends. Germline assignment: CDR1 MNHNS and CDR2 SASEGT. The CDR3 spells CASSAGGHSYEQYF. CDR3 in DNA: TGTGCCAGCAGTGCCGGCGGACACTCCTACGAGCAGTACTTC.

This sequence joins TRBV7-9 and TRBJ1-1, with D possibly TRBD1 on 6 matching bases. Germline loops: CDR1 SEHNR, CDR2 FQNEAQ (reference sequence). Trimming removed 4 bases from V and 1 base from J, with 13 bases in between. The CDR3 sequence is 15 residues long. Here the CDR3 reads CASSSLQGTNTEAFF. The CDR3 DNA follows: TGTGCCAGCAGCTCGTTACAGGGAACGAACACTGAAGCTTTCTTT. Drawing the rest from reference TRBV7-9 and TRBJ1-1, the complete variable domain is DTGVSQNPRHKITKRGQNVTFRCDPISEHNRLYWYRQTLGQGPEFLTYFQNEAQLEKSRLLSDRFSAERPKGSFSTLEIQRTEQGDSAMYLCASSSLQGTNTEAFFGQGTRLTVV.

This chain connects TRBV9 to TRBJ2-7, with D unresolved. CDR3 size: 15 residues. From germline, CDR1 is SGDLS and CDR2 YYNGEE. V lost 0 bases, J lost 3 bases, and 13 bases lay in between. DNA of the CDR3: TGTGCCAGCAGCGTAGTCGGTTCCCCGTACTACGAGCAGTACTTC. It codes for CASSVVGSPYYEQYF.

The V and J genes are TRBV30 and TRBJ1-1; D is possibly TRBD1 (6 bases). The CDR3 loop spans 13 amino acids. Germline CDR1 is GTSNPN and CDR2 is SVGIG (reference sequence). V lost 4 bases to trimming and J lost 4 bases, with 13 bases between them. CDR3 in DNA: TGTGCCTGGAATGGGGGCTCGGGCACTGAAGCTTTCTTT. Its translation: CAWNGGSGTEAFF.

The rearrangement links TRBV19 to TRBJ2-1; tentative D call: TRBD1 (6 bases). CDR1 LNHDA and CDR2 SQIVND come from the germline V gene (reference sequence). CDR3 length equals 15 residues. Between the trimmed V and J ends, which lost 6 bases and 5 bases, there was a span of 17 bases. The CDR3 loop reads CASRIPGHPNNEQFF. The CDR3, as DNA: TGTGCCAGTAGGATACCGGGACACCCGAACAATGAGCAGTTCTTC.

The chain joins TRBV2 to TRBJ2-7; no firm D call. V lost 8 bases and J 7 bases, leaving 18 bases between the germline ends. The CDR3 loop spans 13 amino acids. CDR1 and CDR2 (germline): SNHLY, FYNNEI. The CDR3 loop is CASGQQPQSEQYF. The CDR3 DNA sequence: TGTGCCAGCGGGCAGCAACCTCAATCTGAGCAGTACTTC. Variable domain in full (rest from reference TRBV2 and TRBJ2-7): EPEVTQTPSHQVTQMGQEVILRCVPISNHLYFYWYRQILGQKVEFLVSFYNNEISEKSEIFDDQFSVERPDGSNFTLKIRSTKLEDSAMYFCASGQQPQSEQYFGPGTRLTVT.

V and J are TRBV6-1 and TRBJ1-3; D remains unclear. V gave up 10 bases and J gave up 3 bases, with 7 bases separating them. The CDR3 spans 11 residues. The germline CDR1 and CDR2 sequences are MNHNS and SASEGT. The CDR3 region is CATTGGNTIYF. The CDR3, as DNA: TGTGCCACTACCGGTGGAAACACCATATATTTT.

V and J are TRBV18 and TRBJ2-7, with TRBD1 as a possible D gene (6 bases). With 3 bases removed from V and 5 bases from J, the gap between germline ends came to 11 bases. Looked up from germline, CDR1 is KGHSH and CDR2 is LQKENI. CDR3 length: 13 residues. CDR3 sequence: CASSPSQGDEQYF. The DNA of the CDR3 is TGTGCCAGCTCACCCTCACAGGGTGACGAGCAGTACTTC. Based on the CDR3 plus reference TRBV18 and TRBJ2-7, the full variable domain is NAGVMQNPRHLVRRRGQEARLRCSPMKGHSHVYWYRQLPEEGLKFMVYLQKENIIDESGMPKERFSAEFPKEGPSILRIQQVVRGDSAAYFCASSPSQGDEQYFGPGTRLTVT.

The chain joins TRBV18 to TRBJ2-7; D gene ambiguous. The CDR3 runs to 14 residues. With 3 bases removed from V and 0 bases from J, the gap between germline ends came to 9 bases. The germline V gene encodes CDR1 KGHSH and CDR2 LQKENI. In DNA form, the CDR3 reads TGTGCCAGCTCACCTCCAGCGCTCTCCTACGAGCAGTACTTC. Encoded protein: CASSPPALSYEQYF.

Notes on this clone: Compared with germline, one end of the junction differs, possibly owing to a read error. V usage is TRBV6-5 and J usage is TRBJ2-5; the match to TRBD1 covers 7 bases. The CDR3 sequence is 14 residues long. CDR1 and CDR2 (germline): MNHEY, SVGAGI. CDR3 sequence reads: CATSLEGAQETQYF. CDR3 sequence (DNA): TGTGCCACCAGTCTCGAGGGGGCGCAAGAGACCCAGTACTTC.

The chain is built from TRBV11-2 and TRBJ2-1, with TRBD1 matching 8 bases. The CDR3 spans 15 residues. Per germline, CDR1 SGHAT and CDR2 FQNNGV. Germline trimming cut 4 bases from V and 0 bases from J; bases unmatched to any gene: 2. The CDR3 DNA is TGTGCCAGCAGCTCAGGGGGCTACTCCTACAATGAGCAGTTCTTC. Amino acid sequence: CASSSGGYSYNEQFF. Full variable domain (missing parts from reference TRBV11-2 and TRBJ2-1): EAGVAQSPRYKIIEKRQSVAFWCNPISGHATLYWYQQILGQGPKLLIQFQNNGVVDDSQLPKDRFSAERLKGVDSTLKIQPAKLEDSAVYLCASSSGGYSYNEQFFGPGTRLTVL.

As concerns this clone: One end of the junction does not line up with germline, which may come from a read error. The V and J genes are TRBV7-9 and TRBJ2-3; 12 bases are shared with TRBD2. The CDR3 has 16 residues. Germline V CDR1 and CDR2: SEHNR, FQNEAQ (reference sequence). CDR3: CSSSSGTSGSTDTQYF. As DNA, the CDR3 is TGTTCCAGCAGCTCGGGGACTAGCGGGAGCACAGATACGCAGTATTTT. The whole variable domain, filled in from reference TRBV7-9 and TRBJ2-3, reads DTGVSQNPRHKITKRGQNVTFRCDPISEHNRLYWYRQTLGQGPEFLTYFQNEAQLEKSRLLSDRFSAERPKGSFSTLEIQRTEQGDSAMYLCSSSSGTSGSTDTQYFGPGTRLTVL.

The chain employs TRBV2 and TRBJ2-5; 8 positions match TRBD1. The CDR3 contains 15 residues. Germline values: CDR1 SNHLY, CDR2 FYNNEI. V lost 4 bases, J lost 4 bases, and 8 bases stayed unmatched. CDR3 in amino acids: CASSGAGGPGETQYF. CDR3 coding DNA: TGTGCCAGCAGTGGGGCAGGGGGCCCCGGAGAGACCCAGTACTTC.

This chain uses TRBV4-3 with TRBJ2-1, with TRBD2 matching 7 bases. The V segment lost 2 bases and the J segment 7 bases; nucleotides outside the gene matches: 5. The CDR3 runs to 14 residues. Per the germline V gene, CDR1 is LGHNA and CDR2 is YSLEER. The CDR3 bases are TGCGCCAGCAGCCAACAGCGGGGTCGTAATGAGCAGTTCTTC. Residues: CASSQQRGRNEQFF.

The rearrangement uses TRBV19 and TRBJ1-3; the D is unclear. The germline CDR1 and CDR2 sequences are LNHDA and SQIVND (reference sequence). CDR3 length equals 15 residues. Trimming stripped 6 bases from V and 0 bases from J, with 12 bases between. The CDR3 here is CASRPLRDSGNTIYF. CDR3 nucleotide sequence: TGTGCCAGTAGACCGTTGCGGGACTCTGGAAACACCATATATTTT.

This rearrangement joins TRBV5-1 to TRBJ1-2; TRBD1 might be the D (6 bases). Germline V gene lookup returns CDR1 SGHRS and CDR2 YFSETQ. CDR3 length: 16 residues. Deletions cut 1 base from V and 7 bases from J, with 20 bases between. The CDR3 nucleotides read TGCGCCAGCAGCTTGAACCGGGTCCCCAGCAGGGGTGGCTACACCTTC. Translation: CASSLNRVPSRGGYTF.

The CDR3 DNA reads as TGCAGCGCCCGGGGGGGGCGGGACTACAATGAGCAGTTCTTC. Translating gives CSARGGRDYNEQFF. The rearrangement uses TRBV29-1 and TRBJ2-1; 8 bases line up with TRBD2. The germline gives CDR1 SQVTM, CDR2 ANQGSEA. V lost 7 bases and J lost 3; bases outside the gene matches: 8. The CDR3 loop spans 14 amino acids.

This chain uses TRBV9 with TRBJ2-5, with D perhaps matching TRBD1 (6 bases). V lost 0 bases and J 4 bases, leaving 10 bases between the germline ends. This CDR3 comprises 14 residues. CDR1 is SGDLS and CDR2 is YYNGEE in the germline V gene. CDR3 sequence reads: CASSVGTVRETQYF. CDR3 DNA sequence: TGTGCCAGCAGCGTAGGGACAGTCCGAGAGACCCAGTACTTC.

As to this clone: Sequence at one end of the junction differs from germline and may be a read error. V is TRBV7-9 and J is TRBJ2-1; 7 bases agree with TRBD2. The germline V gene encodes CDR1 SEHNR and CDR2 FQNEAQ (reference sequence). There are 17 residues in the CDR3. The CDR3 sequence: CSSRLEGMAGVENEQFF. The CDR3 DNA reads TGTTCCAGCAGGTTAGAGGGTATGGCGGGAGTCGAAAATGAGCAGTTCTTC.

This clone was counted a single time. The chain links TRBV30 to TRBJ1-5; tentative D call: TRBD1 (5 bases). This CDR3 contains 13 residues. Per germline, CDR1 GTSNPN and CDR2 SVGIG (reference sequence). V was pared by 2 bases and J by 7 bases, with 12 bases between. This CDR3 is CAWSKGAWQPQHF. CDR3 nucleotides: TGTGCCTGGAGTAAAGGGGCTTGGCAGCCCCAGCATTTT.

This chain joins TRBV7-9 and TRBJ1-1; tentatively, D is TRBD1 (6 bases). Germline assignment: CDR1 SEHNR and CDR2 FQNEAQ (reference sequence). The V end was cut by 5 bases, the J end by 10 bases, with 11 bases between. The CDR3 is 11 residues long. CDR3 DNA: TGTGCCAGCAGCCGGGACATGCGAGCTTTCTTT. Protein sequence: CASSRDMRAFF.

V gene TRBV7-8 combines with J gene TRBJ2-7; 7 bases agree with TRBD1. V gave up 1 base and J gave up 5 bases; unmatched junction bases: 2. The CDR3 extends over 13 amino acids. The germline V gene has CDR1 SGHVS and CDR2 FQNEAQ. The CDR3 DNA follows: TGTGCCAGCAGCTTAGGACAGGGTAACGAGCAGTACTTC. It specifies CASSLGQGNEQYF. The entire variable domain, with the rest obtained from reference TRBV7-8 and TRBJ2-7, is as follows: GAGVSQSPRYKVAKRGQDVALRCDPISGHVSLFWYQQALGQGPEFLTYFQNEAQLDKSGLPSDRFFAERPEGSVSTLKIQRTQQEDSAVYLCASSLGQGNEQYFGPGTRLTVT.

The J gene is TRBJ1-2, the V gene TRBV5-6; D is ambiguous. The ends were cut back, 3 bases at V and 1 base at J, with 13 bases in the middle. Germline assignment: CDR1 SGHDT and CDR2 YYEEEE. The CDR3 covers 15 residues. For the CDR3, the DNA is TGTGCCAGCAGCTCGGGCATGGGAGTTAACTATGGCTACACCTTC. Its translation: CASSSGMGVNYGYTF.

This clone was counted once. V is TRBV18 and J is TRBJ1-1; TRBD1 is a possible D gene (5 bases). V was cut by 5 bases and J by 3 bases, with 19 bases left in between. The CDR3 runs 16 residues. The germline CDR1 and CDR2 sequences are KGHSH and LQKENI. CDR3 loop: CASSVLFGADYTEAFF. CDR3 DNA sequence: TGTGCCAGCTCAGTACTTTTTGGGGCCGACTACACTGAAGCTTTCTTT.